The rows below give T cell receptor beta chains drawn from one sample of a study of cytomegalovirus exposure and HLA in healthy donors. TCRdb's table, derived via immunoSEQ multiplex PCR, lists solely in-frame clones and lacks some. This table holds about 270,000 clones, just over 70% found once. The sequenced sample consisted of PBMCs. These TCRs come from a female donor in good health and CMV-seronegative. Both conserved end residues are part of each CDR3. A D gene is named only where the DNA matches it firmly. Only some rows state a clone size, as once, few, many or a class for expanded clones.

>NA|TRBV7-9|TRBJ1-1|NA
TGTTCCAGCAGCTCCTCGGGTTTCGAAGCTTTCTTT
CSSSSSGFEAFF
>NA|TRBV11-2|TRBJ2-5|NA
TGTGCCAGCAGTCCCGGGGTTTACCAAGAGACCCAGTACTTC
CASSPGVYQETQYF
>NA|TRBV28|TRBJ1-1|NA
TGTGCCAGCAGTACCCCCCCCGCAGGCACTGAAGCTTTCTTT
CASSTPPAGTEAFF
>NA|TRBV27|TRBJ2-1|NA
TGTGCCAGCAGCCCCGGTAGTCTAGCAGGAGGCGATGAGCAGTTCTTC
CASSPGSLAGGDEQFF
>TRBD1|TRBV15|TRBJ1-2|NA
TGTGCCACCAGCAGTAAGACAGGGAATGGCTACACCTTC
CATSSKTGNGYTF
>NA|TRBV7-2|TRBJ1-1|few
TGTGCCAGCAGCTCTCGGGGGTCGAACACTGAAGCTTTCTTT
CASSSRGSNTEAFF
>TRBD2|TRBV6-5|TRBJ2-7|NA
TGTGCCAGCATAAACGCCCCGCGGGAGCGTTGCGAGCAGTACTTC
CASINAPRERCEQYF
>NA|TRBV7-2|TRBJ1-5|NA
TGTGCCAGCAGCACCCGGGGCAATCAGCCCCAGCATTTT
CASSTRGNQPQHF
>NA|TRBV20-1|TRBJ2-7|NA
TGCAGTGCTAGAGGCAGCTACGAGCAGTACTTC
CSARGSYEQYF
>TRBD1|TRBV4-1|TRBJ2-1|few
TGCGCCAGCAGCCAAGCCGGGACAGGGGTGAATGAGCAGTTCTTC
CASSQAGTGVNEQFF
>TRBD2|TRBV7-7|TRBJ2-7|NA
TGTGCTAGCAGCTTAGCTACGGGAGGAGCCTACGAGCAGTACTTC
CASSLATGGAYEQYF
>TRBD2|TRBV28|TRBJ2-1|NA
TGTGCCAGCTCTCGGCCGGGCCGGGGGGACAATGAGCAGTTCTTC
CASSRPGRGDNEQFF
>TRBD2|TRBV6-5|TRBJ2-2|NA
TGTGCCAGCAGTTACTCGCTAGCGGGAGGCTCCGGGGAGCTGTTTTTT
CASSYSLAGGSGELFF
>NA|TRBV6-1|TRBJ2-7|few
TGTGCCAGCAGGAATGAACAGGATTCCTACGAGCAGTACTTC
CASRNEQDSYEQYF
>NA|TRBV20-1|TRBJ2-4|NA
TGCAGTGCCATAGCCAAAAACATTCAGTACTTC
CSAIAKNIQYF
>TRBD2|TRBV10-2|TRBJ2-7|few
TGCGCCAGCAGTTCGAGCGGGGTCGAGCAGTACTTC
CASSSSGVEQYF
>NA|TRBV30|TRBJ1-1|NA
TGTGCCTGGACCGAAGCGGGGGGCGGCGGTGGGAACACTGAAGCTTTCTTT
CAWTEAGGGGGNTEAFF
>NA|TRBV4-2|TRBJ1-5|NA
TGTGCCAGCAGCCCCCGGGGGGGTAACAGCAATCAGCCCCAGCATTTT
CASSPRGGNSNQPQHF
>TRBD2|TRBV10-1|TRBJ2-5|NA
TGCGCCAGCAGCTTCGGGAGGGCCCACGGGGAGACCCAGTACTTC
CASSFGRAHGETQYF
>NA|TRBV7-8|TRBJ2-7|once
TGTGCCAGCAGCTTAGCGCACCCAGACTACGAGCAGTACTTC
CASSLAHPDYEQYF
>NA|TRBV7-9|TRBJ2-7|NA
TGTGCCAGCAGCTTAGGTGGAGGGACCGACGAGCAGTACTTC
CASSLGGGTDEQYF
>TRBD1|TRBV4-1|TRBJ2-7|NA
TGCGCCAGCAGCCATCACGGCGGTAGGGACAGGGGTACTCAGCAGTACTTC
CASSHHGGRDRGTQQYF
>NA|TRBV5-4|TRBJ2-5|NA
TGTGCCAGCAGCTTGCGGGAGACCCAGTACTTC
CASSLRETQYF
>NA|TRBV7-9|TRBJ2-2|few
TGTGCCAGCAGCTTAGGCGGCGGCCGGGACACCGGGGAGCTGTTTTTT
CASSLGGGRDTGELFF
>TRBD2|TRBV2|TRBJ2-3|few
TGTGCCAGCGGGGGACTAGCGGGAGTTTCGGGTACGCAGTATTTT
CASGGLAGVSGTQYF
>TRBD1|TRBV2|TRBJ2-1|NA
TGTGCCAGCAGTGAAGCCACAGGGGACCCGTACAATGAGCAGTTCTTC
CASSEATGDPYNEQFF
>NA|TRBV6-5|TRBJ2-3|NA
TGTGCCAGCAGCCTAAATGGGGCGATTCCAGATACGCAGTATTTT
CASSLNGAIPDTQYF
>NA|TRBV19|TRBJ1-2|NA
TGTGCCAGTAGTATTTGGACGGGGGTTAGGCCGGGAGCTAACTATGGCTACACCTTC
CASSIWTGVRPGANYGYTF
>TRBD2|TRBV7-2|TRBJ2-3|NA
TGTGCCAGCAGCTTCTCAAGCGGGAATTCAGATACGCAGTATTTT
CASSFSSGNSDTQYF
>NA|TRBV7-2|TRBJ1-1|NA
TGTGCCAGCAGCTTAGATCTGGGGAGTGAAGCTTTCTTT
CASSLDLGSEAFF
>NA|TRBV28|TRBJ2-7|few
TGTGCCAGCAGTCTTCGGGACAACACCTACGAGCAGTACTTC
CASSLRDNTYEQYF
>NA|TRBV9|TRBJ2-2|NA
TGTGCCAGCAGCGTAACAGCCACCGGGGAGCTGTTTTTT
CASSVTATGELFF
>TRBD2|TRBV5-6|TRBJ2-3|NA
TGTGCCAGCACCGAGCGGGGTTCCCGCACAGATACGCAGTATTTT
CASTERGSRTDTQYF
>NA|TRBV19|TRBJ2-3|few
TGTGCCAGTAGTACAACAGATACGCAGTATTTT
CASSTTDTQYF
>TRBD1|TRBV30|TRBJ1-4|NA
TGTGCCTCCGGACAGGGAATGGAAAAACTGTTTTTT
CASGQGMEKLFF
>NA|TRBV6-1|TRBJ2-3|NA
TGTGCCAGCATTAAGCATAGACTCTCGGCAGATACGCAGTATTTT
CASIKHRLSADTQYF
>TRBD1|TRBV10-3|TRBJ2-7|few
TGTGCCATCAGAGGGACAGGGGGCGTATACGAGCAGTACTTC
CAIRGTGGVYEQYF
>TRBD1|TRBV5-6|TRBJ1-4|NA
TGTGCCAGCAGCAAAACGGGACAGGGTGAAAAACTGTTTTTT
CASSKTGQGEKLFF
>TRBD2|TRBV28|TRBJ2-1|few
TGTGCCAGCAGTTCGACCGGACTAGGGTACAATGAGCAGTTCTTC
CASSSTGLGYNEQFF
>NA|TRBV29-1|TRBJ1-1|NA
TGCAGCGCTCGGGGGTACTCTGAAGCTTTCTTT
CSARGYSEAFF
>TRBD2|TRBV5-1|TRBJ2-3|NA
TGCGCCAGCCGGACTAGCGCCAGCACAGATACGCAGTATTTT
CASRTSASTDTQYF
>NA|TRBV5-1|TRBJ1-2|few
TGCGCCAGCAGCGGTGGGGGCGACTATGGCTACACCTTC
CASSGGGDYGYTF
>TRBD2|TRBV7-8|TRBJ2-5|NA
TGTGCCAGCAGCGACCCGACTAGCGGAGCGAAAGAGACCCAGTACTTC
CASSDPTSGAKETQYF
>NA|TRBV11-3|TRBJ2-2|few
TGTGCCAGCAGCTTAGATCATAACACCGGGGAGCTGTTTTTT
CASSLDHNTGELFF
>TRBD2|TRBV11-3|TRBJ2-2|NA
TGTGCCAGCAGCTTACTAGCGGAGAACACCGGGGAGCTGTTTTTT
CASSLLAENTGELFF
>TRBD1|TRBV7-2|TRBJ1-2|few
TGTGCCAGCAGCTTAAGACAGGGGCTATTCTACACCTTC
CASSLRQGLFYTF
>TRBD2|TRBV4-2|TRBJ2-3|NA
TGTGCCAGCAGCCAACTTGCTAGCGGGTATAGCACAGATACGCAGTATTTT
CASSQLASGYSTDTQYF
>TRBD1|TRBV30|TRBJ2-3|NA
TGTGCCTGGAGTGGGACAGGGAAGACAGATACGCAGTATTTT
CAWSGTGKTDTQYF
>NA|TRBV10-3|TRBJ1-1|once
TGTGCCATCAGTGAGTCTAGGCTAGCAGCTTTCTTT
CAISESRLAAFF
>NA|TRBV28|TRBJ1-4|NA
TGTGCCAGCGGGCAGAGAAATGAAAAACTGTTTTTT
CASGQRNEKLFF
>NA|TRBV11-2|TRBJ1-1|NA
TGTGCCAGCAGCTTAACCGGTGGGAACACTGAAGCTTTCTTT
CASSLTGGNTEAFF
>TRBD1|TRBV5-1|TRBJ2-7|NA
TGCGCCAGCAGCTTTGCGGGACAGGGGGTCTACGAGCAGTACTTC
CASSFAGQGVYEQYF
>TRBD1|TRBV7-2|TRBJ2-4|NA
TGTGCCAGCAGCTTAAGAACAGGGGGCGCGGAAAACATTCAGTACTTC
CASSLRTGGAENIQYF
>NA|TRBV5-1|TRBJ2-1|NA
TGCGCCAGCAGCTTGTTCCCTAGTAGCTCCTACAATGAGCAGTTCTTC
CASSLFPSSSYNEQFF
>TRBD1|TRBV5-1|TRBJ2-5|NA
TGCGCCAGCAGCTTGACAGGGGGCCTACAAGAGACCCAGTACTTC
CASSLTGGLQETQYF
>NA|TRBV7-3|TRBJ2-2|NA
TGTGCCAGCAGCTTACTCGCCGGGGAGCTGTTTTTT
CASSLLAGELFF
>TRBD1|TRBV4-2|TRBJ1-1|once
TGTGCCAGCAGCCAAGCCCCGGGACAGACCTTCGTTAAAGGGGAGACTGAAGCTTTCTTT
CASSQAPGQTFVKGETEAFF